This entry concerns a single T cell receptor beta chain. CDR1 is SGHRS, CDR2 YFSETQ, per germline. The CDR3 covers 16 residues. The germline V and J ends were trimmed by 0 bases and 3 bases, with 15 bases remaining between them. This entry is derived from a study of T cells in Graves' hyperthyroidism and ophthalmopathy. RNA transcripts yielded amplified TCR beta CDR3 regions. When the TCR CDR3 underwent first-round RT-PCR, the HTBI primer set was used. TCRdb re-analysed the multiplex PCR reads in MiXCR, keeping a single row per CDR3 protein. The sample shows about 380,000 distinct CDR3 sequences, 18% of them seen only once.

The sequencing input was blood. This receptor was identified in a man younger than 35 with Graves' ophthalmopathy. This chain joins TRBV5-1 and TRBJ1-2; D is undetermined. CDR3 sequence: CASSLVPVVTYYGYTF. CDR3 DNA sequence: TGCGCCAGCAGCTTGGTCCCCGTAGTAACGTACTATGGCTACACCTTC.